The present TCR beta chain was sequenced within a study of control samples from healthy donors and cancer patients. Repertoires were generated with immunoSEQ multiplex PCR, while TCRdb's copy carries only in-frame clones and drops some. The repertoire holds some 130,000 clones, with 80% to 95% as singletons. CDR3 length: 13 residues. V was cut by 6 bases and J by 5 bases, with 13 bases left in between. Looked up from germline, CDR1 is ENHRY and CDR2 is SYGVKD. What was sequenced was blood. The gene calls are TRBV10-3 and TRBJ2-5; no clear D. The source of this sequence is a man aged 18 to 29 in good health. The CDR3 protein is CAISPAVTETQYF. The CDR3 nucleotides are TGTGCCATCAGCCCCGCCGTCACTGAGACCCAGTACTTC.